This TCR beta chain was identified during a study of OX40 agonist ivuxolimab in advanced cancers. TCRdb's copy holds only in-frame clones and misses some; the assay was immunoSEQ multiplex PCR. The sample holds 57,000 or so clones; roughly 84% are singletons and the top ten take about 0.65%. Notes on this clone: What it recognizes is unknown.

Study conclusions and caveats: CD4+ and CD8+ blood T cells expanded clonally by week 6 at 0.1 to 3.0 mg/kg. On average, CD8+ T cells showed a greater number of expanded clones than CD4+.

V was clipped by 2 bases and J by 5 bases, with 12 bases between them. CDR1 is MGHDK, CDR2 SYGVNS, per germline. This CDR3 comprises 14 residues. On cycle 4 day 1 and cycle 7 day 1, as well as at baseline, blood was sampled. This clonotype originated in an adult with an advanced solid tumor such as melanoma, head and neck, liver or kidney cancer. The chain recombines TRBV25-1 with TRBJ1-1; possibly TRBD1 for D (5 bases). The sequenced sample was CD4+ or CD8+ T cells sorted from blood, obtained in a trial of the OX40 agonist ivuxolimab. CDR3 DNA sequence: TGTGCCAGCAGTGAACTGGGGCACGCTACTGAAGCTTTCTTT. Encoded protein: CASSELGHATEAFF.